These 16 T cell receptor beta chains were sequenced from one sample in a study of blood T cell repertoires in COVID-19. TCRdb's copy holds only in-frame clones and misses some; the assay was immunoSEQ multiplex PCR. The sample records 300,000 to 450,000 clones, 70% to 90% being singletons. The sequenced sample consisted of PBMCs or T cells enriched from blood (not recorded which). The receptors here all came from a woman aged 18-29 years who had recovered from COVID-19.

The DNA of the CDR3 is TGTGCCAGCAGCTTGCGCCGGGACAGGAACACTGAAGCTTTCTTT. The encoded protein is CASSLRRDRNTEAFF. The chain links TRBV5-6 to TRBJ1-1; 7 nucleotides align to TRBD1. The CDR3 has 15 amino acids. From germline, CDR1 is SGHDT and CDR2 YYEEEE. The J segment lost 1 base and the V segment lost 1 base, leaving 4 bases of the junction unmatched.

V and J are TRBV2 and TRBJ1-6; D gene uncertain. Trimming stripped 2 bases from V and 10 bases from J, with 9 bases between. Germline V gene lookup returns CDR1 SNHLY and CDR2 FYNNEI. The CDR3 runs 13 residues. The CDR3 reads CASSEREGSPLHF. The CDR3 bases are TGTGCCAGCAGTGAAAGGGAGGGCTCACCCCTCCACTTT.

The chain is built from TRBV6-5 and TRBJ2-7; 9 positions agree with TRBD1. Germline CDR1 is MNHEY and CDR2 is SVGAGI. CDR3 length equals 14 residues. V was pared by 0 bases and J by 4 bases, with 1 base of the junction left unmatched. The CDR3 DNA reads TGTGCCAGCAGTTACTCCGGGACAGGGTACGAGCAGTACTTC. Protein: CASSYSGTGYEQYF.

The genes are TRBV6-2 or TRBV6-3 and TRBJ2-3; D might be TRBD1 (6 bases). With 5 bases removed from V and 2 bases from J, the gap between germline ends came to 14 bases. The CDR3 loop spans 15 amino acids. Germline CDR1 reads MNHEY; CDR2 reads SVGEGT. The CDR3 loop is CASSTPGQYTDTQYF. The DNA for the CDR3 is TGTGCCAGCAGTACACCGGGACAATACACAGATACGCAGTATTTT.

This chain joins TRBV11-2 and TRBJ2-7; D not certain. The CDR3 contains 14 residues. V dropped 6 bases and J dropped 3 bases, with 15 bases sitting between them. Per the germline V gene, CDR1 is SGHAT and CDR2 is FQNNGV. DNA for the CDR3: TGTGCCAGCAGGCGGATTATGTCGGGCTACGAGCAGTACTTC. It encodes CASRRIMSGYEQYF.

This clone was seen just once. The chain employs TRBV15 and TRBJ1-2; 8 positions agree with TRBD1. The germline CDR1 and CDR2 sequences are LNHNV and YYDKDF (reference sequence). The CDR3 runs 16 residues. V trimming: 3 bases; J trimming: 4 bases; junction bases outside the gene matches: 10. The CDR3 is CATSRAGGPTSYGYTF. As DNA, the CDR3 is TGTGCCACCAGCAGGGCAGGGGGCCCGACTTCCTATGGCTACACCTTC.

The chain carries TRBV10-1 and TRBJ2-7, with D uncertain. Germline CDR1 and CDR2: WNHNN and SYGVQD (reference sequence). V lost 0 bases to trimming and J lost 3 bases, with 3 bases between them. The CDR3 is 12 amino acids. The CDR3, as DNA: TGCGCCAGCAGTGAGTCCGGCTACGAGCAGTACTTC. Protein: CASSESGYEQYF.

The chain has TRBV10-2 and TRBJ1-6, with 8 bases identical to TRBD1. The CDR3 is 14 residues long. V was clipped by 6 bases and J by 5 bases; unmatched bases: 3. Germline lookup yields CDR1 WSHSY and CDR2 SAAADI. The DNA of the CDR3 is TGCGCCAGCAGCGGACAGGGACATAATTCACCCCTCCACTTT. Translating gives CASSGQGHNSPLHF.

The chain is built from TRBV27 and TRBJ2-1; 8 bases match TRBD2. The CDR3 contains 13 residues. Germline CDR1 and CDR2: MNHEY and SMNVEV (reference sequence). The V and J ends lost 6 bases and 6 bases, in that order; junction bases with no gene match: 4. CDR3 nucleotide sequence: TGTGCCAGCAGCCTTCTAGCGGGCAATGAGCAGTTCTTC. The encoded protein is CASSLLAGNEQFF.

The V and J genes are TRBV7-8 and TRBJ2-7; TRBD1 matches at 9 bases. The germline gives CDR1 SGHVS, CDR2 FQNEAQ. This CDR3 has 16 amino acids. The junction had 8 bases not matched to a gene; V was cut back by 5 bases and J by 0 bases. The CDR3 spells CASSEGTGFSSYEQYF. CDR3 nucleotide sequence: TGTGCCAGCAGCGAGGGGACAGGGTTTAGCTCCTACGAGCAGTACTTC.

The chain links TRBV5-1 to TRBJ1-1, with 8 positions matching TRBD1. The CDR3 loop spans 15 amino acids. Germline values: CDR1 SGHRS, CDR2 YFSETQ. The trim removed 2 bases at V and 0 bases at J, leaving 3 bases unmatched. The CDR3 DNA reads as TGCGCCAGCAGCTTTGGACAGGGTGTGAACACTGAAGCTTTCTTT. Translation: CASSFGQGVNTEAFF. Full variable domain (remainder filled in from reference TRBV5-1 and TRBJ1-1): KAGVTQTPRYLIKTRGQQVTLSCSPISGHRSVSWYQQTPGQGLQFLFEYFSETQRNKGNFPGRFSGRQFSNSRSEMNVSTLELGDSALYLCASSFGQGVNTEAFFGQGTRLTVV.

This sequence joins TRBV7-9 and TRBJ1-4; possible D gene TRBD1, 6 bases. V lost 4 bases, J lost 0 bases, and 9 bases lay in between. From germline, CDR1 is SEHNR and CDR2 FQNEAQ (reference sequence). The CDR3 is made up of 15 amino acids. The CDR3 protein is CASSSGQPTNEKLFF. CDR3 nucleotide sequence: TGTGCCAGCAGCTCCGGACAGCCAACTAATGAAAAACTGTTTTTT.

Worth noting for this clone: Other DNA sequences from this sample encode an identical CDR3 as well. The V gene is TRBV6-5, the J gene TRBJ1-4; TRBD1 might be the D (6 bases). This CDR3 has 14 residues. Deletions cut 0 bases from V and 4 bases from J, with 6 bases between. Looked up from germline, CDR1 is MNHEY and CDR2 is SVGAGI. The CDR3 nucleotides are TGTGCCAGCAGTTACTCAGGGGGTAATGAAAAACTGTTTTTT. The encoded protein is CASSYSGGNEKLFF.

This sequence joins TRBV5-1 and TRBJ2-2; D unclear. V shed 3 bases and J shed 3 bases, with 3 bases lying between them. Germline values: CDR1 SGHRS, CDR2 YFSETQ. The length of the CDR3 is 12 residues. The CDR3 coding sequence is TGCGCCAGCAGCTCTCACACCGGGGAGCTGTTTTTT. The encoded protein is CASSSHTGELFF.

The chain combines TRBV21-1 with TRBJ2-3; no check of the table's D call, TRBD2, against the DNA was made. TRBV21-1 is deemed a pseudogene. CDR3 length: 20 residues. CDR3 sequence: CASSKGLSGGLQRGTDTQYF. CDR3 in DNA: TGTGCCAGCAGCAAAGGTTTAAGCGGGGGCCTACAAAGGGGCACAGATACGCAGTATTTT.

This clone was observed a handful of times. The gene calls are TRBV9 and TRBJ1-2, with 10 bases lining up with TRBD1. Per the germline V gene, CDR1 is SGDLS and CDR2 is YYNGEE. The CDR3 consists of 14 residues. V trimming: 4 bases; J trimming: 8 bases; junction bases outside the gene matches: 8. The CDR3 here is CASSHGQGVEGYTF. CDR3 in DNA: TGTGCCAGCAGCCACGGACAGGGGGTCGAAGGCTACACCTTC.